This T cell receptor beta chain was identified during a study of CD8+CD57+ T cells in acquired aplastic anemia. Study-level information: Sorted CD4+ plus CD8+ cells gave DNA averaging about 3 ug. Healthy donor CD4+ cell samples had a mean of about 10.8 million reads.

Genomic DNA, the template, was used for profiling of the TCR beta VDJ and CDR3. Each CDR3 protein is one row after TCRdb ran MiXCR on the reads. The profile covers approximately 130,000 distinct CDR3 sequences, with more than 35% appearing a single time and almost 8.5% taken by the ten largest. On this clonotype: No antigen is known for it.

Germline loops: CDR1 SGHTA, CDR2 FQGTGA. The CDR3 totals 12 residues. Trimming pared 4 bases from V and 6 bases from J, leaving 8 bases between. Study-wide findings and caveats: Around 30 sequences, all CD8+ CDR3, were shared between patients and controls. CD8+ Simpson's diversity did not differ significantly between patients and controls.

The sequence came from a human donor in good health, serving as a control. This chain joins TRBV7-3 and TRBJ2-3; D perhaps matches TRBD2 (5 bases). Source material: sorted CD4+, CD8+, or CD8+CD57+ T cells (not recorded which) from PBMCs. In DNA form, the CDR3 reads TGTGCCAGCAGCTCTACTAGGGATACGCAGTATTTT. It codes for CASSSTRDTQYF.